The TCR beta chain described here comes from a study of cytomegalovirus exposure and HLA in healthy donors. Study background: As released early, the data held approximately 80 million unique TCRs from HLA-typed donors. Study-level results: It was confirmed in vitro that a few of the CMV-associated chains were specific for CMV antigens.

PCR involved 60 Vbeta and 13 Jbeta primers. In the study's own analysis: In a later analysis, around 87 million unique TCR beta chains included roughly 11 million shared by two or more donors. The data were produced by immunoSEQ multiplex PCR, yet TCRdb's version contains in-frame clones alone and is incomplete. That table is the source of V, J and clone size, and D and trimming were worked out from the DNA. The sample totals approximately 93,000 clones; its top ten clones hold around 3.4%. A note on this clone: Its antigen remains unknown.

The sample was PBMCs. This TCR was recovered from a woman aged 30 to 39 in good health and CMV-seronegative.

CDR3 nucleotide sequence: TGTGCCAGCAGCTCTCATATAGGCACAGATACGCAGTATTTT. Protein sequence: CASSSHIGTDTQYF. The chain links TRBV7-6 to TRBJ2-3; D remains ambiguous. With 4 bases removed from V and 1 base from J, the gap between germline ends came to 9 bases. The CDR3 consists of 14 residues. Per germline, CDR1 SGHVS and CDR2 FNYEAQ. The whole variable domain, remainder taken from reference TRBV7-6 and TRBJ2-3, is GAGVSQSPRYKVTKRGQDVALRCDPISGHVSLYWYRQALGQGPEFLTYFNYEAQQDKSGLPNDRFSAERPEGSISTLTIQRTEQRDSAMYRCASSSHIGTDTQYFGPGTRLTVL.